Listed here are 6 T cell receptor beta chains from one sample, sequenced in a study of shared clonotypes between healthy human individuals. Assay: immunoSEQ multiplex PCR; the TCRdb copy retains only in-frame clones and omits some. Of about 820,000 clones in the sample, over 90% were seen once. The naive CD8 fraction comprised CD45RO-negative cells positively selected for CCR7 and excluded terminally differentiated effector memory CD45RA+ cells. The sequenced sample was naive CD8+ T cells sorted from blood. The receptors were gathered from a young man in good health.

The chain combines TRBV7-8 with TRBJ2-3, with TRBD2 as a possible D gene (6 bases). The CDR3 contains 14 residues. V was trimmed by 5 bases and J by 6 bases, leaving 15 bases between them. The germline V gene encodes CDR1 SGHVS and CDR2 FQNEAQ. CDR3 in amino acids: CASSPQEGWDTQYF. DNA for the CDR3: TGTGCCAGCAGCCCCCAGGAGGGGTGGGATACGCAGTATTTT.

The V call is TRBV11-2, the J call TRBJ2-5, with 12 bases that match TRBD2. This CDR3 is built from 15 residues. Germline assignment: CDR1 SGHAT and CDR2 FQNNGV. V dropped 1 base and J dropped 5; count of bases not matched to a gene: 2. CDR3 nucleotides: TGTGCCAGCAGCTTAGGGACTAGCGGGATGGAGACCCAGTACTTC. Translated, it gives CASSLGTSGMETQYF.

This clone occurred many times. V is TRBV25-1 and J is TRBJ2-7; tentatively, D is TRBD1 (6 bases). Trimming removed 5 bases at V and 3 bases at J, with 11 bases between. The CDR3 spans 13 residues. Per germline, CDR1 MGHDK and CDR2 SYGVNS. The CDR3 nucleotides are TGTGCCAGCAGTCCGGGACACCTCTACGAGCAGTACTTC. Translation gives CASSPGHLYEQYF.

The chain links TRBV10-2 to TRBJ2-6; D tentatively reads TRBD1 or TRBD2 (6 bases each). In germline, CDR1 is WSHSY, CDR2 SAAADI. There are 17 residues in the CDR3. V shed 0 bases and J shed 2 bases, with 11 bases lying between them. DNA for the CDR3: TGCGCCAGCAGTGAGTCCGGGGGCCCCCCTGGGGCCAACGTCCTGACTTTC. Encoded protein: CASSESGGPPGANVLTF.

The V call is TRBV4-1, the J call TRBJ2-1, with 7 bases that match TRBD2. Germline V gene data show CDR1 as MGHRA and CDR2 as YSYEKL. Trimming cost V 1 base and J 7 bases; bases outside gene matches: 7. The CDR3 has 15 residues. CDR3 protein: CASSQGPGGSNEQFF. For the CDR3, the DNA is TGCGCCAGCAGCCAAGGTCCGGGGGGTAGTAATGAGCAGTTCTTC.

This chain connects TRBV18 to TRBJ2-3; D gene ambiguous. The CDR3 loop spans 14 amino acids. With 3 bases removed from V and 4 bases from J, the gap between germline ends came to 11 bases. CDR1 is KGHSH, CDR2 LQKENI, per germline. CDR3 residues: CASSPSVSPDTQYF. CDR3 sequence (DNA): TGTGCCAGCTCACCTTCAGTGAGTCCAGATACGCAGTATTTT.